The clone carrying this TCR beta chain was recorded a few times. The germline CDR1 and CDR2 sequences are MNHEY and SVGAGI. J lost 3 bases, V lost 7 bases, and 8 bases had no gene match. The CDR3 loop spans 15 amino acids. This sample was taken from a study of blood T cell repertoires in COVID-19. Assay used: immunoSEQ multiplex PCR; TCRdb lists only in-frame clones, some missing. Among a few hundred thousand clones listed, around 92% were seen once. This chain uses TRBV6-5 with TRBJ2-7, with 11 bases fitting TRBD2. Source material: peripheral blood. The clonotype was recovered from a person in their late teens or twenties with COVID-19, enrolled during active disease. CDR3 region: CASKKLAGDRYEQYF. The CDR3 nucleotides read TGTGCCAGCAAAAAACTAGCGGGAGATCGCTACGAGCAGTACTTC.